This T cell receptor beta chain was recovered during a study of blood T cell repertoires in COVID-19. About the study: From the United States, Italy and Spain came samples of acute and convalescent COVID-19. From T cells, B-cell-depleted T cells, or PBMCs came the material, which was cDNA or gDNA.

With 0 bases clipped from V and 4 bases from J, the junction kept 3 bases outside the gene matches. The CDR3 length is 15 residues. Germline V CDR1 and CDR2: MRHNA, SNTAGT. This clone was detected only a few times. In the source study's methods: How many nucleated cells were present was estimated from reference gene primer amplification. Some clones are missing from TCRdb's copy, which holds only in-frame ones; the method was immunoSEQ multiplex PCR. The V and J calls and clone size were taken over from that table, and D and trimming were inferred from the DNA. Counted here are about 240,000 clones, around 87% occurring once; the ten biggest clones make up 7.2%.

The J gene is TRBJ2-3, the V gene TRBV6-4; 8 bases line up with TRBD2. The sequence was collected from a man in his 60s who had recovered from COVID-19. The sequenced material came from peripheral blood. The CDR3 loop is CASSDSAGGADTQYF. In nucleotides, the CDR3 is TGTGCCAGCAGTGACTCTGCGGGGGGAGCAGATACGCAGTATTTT.